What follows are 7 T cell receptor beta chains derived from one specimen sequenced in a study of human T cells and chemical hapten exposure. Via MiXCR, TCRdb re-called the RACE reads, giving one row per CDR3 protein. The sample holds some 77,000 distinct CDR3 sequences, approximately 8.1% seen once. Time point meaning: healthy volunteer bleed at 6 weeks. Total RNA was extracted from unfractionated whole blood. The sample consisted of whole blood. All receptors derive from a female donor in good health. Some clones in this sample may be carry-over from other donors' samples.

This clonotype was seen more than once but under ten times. This CDR3 reads CASSFPGIDTQYF. In DNA, the CDR3 is TGTGCCAGCAGCTTCCCCGGGATTGATACGCAGTATTTT. This sequence joins TRBV7-9 and TRBJ2-3, with TRBD2 as a possible D gene (5 bases). V gave up 3 bases and J gave up 6 bases, with 10 bases separating them. The germline gives CDR1 SEHNR, CDR2 FQNEAQ (reference sequence). CDR3 length equals 13 residues.

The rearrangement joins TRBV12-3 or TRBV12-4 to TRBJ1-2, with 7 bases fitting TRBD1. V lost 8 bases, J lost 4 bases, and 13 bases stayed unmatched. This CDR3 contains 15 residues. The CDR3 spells CASGKPGTEGYGYTF. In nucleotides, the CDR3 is TGTGCCAGCGGTAAACCCGGGACAGAGGGCTATGGCTACACCTTC.

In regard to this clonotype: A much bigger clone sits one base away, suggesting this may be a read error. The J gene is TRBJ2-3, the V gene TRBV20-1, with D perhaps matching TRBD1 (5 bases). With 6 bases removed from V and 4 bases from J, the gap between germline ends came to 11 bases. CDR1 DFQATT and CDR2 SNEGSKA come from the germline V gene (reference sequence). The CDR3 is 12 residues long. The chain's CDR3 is CSAPTGADTQYF. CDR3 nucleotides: TGCAGTGCCCCTACAGGCGCAGATACGCAGTATTTT.

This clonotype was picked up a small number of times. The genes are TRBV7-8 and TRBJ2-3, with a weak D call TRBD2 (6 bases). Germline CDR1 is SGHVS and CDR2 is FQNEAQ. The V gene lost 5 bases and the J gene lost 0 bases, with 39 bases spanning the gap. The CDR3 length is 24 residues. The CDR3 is CASSDSLMHLMGGGGPGSTDTQYF. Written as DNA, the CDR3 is TGTGCCAGCAGCGATTCTCTAATGCATCTTATGGGGGGTGGCGGTCCTGGGAGCACAGATACGCAGTATTTT.

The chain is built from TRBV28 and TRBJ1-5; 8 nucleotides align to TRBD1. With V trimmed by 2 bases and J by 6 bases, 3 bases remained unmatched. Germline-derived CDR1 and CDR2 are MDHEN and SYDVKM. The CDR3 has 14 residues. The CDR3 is CASSLGRGLQPQHF. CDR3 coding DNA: TGTGCCAGCAGTTTAGGCAGGGGGCTTCAGCCCCAGCATTTT.

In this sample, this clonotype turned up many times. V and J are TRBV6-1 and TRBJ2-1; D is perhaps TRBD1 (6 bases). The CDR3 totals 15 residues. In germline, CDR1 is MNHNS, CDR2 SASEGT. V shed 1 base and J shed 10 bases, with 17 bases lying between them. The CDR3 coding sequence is TGTGCCAGCAGTGAAGGTGTGGGGGCACTTAACGAGCAGTTCTTC. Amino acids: CASSEGVGALNEQFF.

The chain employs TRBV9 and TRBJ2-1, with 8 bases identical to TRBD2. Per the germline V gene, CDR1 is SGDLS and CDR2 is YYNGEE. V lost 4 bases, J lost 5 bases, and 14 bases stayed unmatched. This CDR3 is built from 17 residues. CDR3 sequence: CASSQKKPGGPDNEQFF. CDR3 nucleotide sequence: TGTGCCAGCAGCCAAAAGAAGCCGGGGGGGCCGGACAATGAGCAGTTCTTC. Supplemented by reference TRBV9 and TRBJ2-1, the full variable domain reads DSGVTQTPKHLITATGQRVTLRCSPRSGDLSVYWYQQSLDQGLQFLIQYYNGEERAKGNILERFSAQQFPDLHSELNLSSLELGDSALYFCASSQKKPGGPDNEQFFGPGTRLTVL.